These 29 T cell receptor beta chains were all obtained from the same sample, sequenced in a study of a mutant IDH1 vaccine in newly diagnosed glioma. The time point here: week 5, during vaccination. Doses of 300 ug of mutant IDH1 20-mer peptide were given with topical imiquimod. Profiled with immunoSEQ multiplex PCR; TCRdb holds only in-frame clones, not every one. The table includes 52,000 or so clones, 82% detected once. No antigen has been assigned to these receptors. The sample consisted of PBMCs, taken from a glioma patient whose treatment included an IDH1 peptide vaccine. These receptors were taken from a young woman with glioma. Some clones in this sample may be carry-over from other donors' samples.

The CDR3 bases are TGTGCCAGCAGTGAAGAGGGGGGGGTGTGGACGTACTATGGCTACACCTTC. Translated: CASSEEGGVWTYYGYTF. The rearrangement links TRBV2 to TRBJ1-2; possibly TRBD1 for D (6 bases). The CDR3 has 17 residues. Germline V gene sequence: CDR1 SNHLY, CDR2 FYNNEI. Trimming shortened V by 1 base and J by 3 bases, and 18 bases separated the two germline ends.

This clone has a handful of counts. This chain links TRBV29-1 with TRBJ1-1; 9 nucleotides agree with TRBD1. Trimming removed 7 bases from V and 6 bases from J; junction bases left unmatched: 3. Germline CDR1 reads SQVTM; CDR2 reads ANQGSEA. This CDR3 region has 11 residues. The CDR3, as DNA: TGCAGCGCTGGACAGGGGCCTGAAGCTTTCTTT. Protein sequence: CSAGQGPEAFF.

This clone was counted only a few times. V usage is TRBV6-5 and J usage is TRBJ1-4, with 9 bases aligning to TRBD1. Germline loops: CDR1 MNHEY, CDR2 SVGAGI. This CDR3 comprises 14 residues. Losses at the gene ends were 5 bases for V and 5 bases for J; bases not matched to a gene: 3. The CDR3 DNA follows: TGTGCCAGCAGTAGGGACAGGGTGAATGAAAAACTGTTTTTT. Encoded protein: CASSRDRVNEKLFF.

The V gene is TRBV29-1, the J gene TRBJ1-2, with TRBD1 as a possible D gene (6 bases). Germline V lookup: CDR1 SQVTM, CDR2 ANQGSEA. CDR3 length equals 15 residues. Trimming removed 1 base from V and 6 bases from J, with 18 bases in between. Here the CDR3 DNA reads TGCAGCGTTGAAGGCCCCGCGGGGCCAGGGGATGGCTACACCTTC. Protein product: CSVEGPAGPGDGYTF.

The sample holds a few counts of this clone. The CDR3 coding sequence is TGCGCCAGCAGCCCTTCCCCGACAGCGTCAAATCAGCCCCAGCATTTT. As protein: CASSPSPTASNQPQHF. This chain uses TRBV5-1 with TRBJ1-5; TRBD1 is a possible D gene (5 bases). Trimming removed 4 bases at V and 4 bases at J, with 18 bases between. The CDR3 is made up of 16 amino acids. Germline V CDR1 and CDR2: SGHRS, YFSETQ.

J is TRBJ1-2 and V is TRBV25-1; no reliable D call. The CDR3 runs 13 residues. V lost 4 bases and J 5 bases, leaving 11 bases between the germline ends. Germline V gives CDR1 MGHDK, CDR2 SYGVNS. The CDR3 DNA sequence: TGTGCCAGCAGTGTGAACATAGGATATGGCTACACCTTC. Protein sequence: CASSVNIGYGYTF.

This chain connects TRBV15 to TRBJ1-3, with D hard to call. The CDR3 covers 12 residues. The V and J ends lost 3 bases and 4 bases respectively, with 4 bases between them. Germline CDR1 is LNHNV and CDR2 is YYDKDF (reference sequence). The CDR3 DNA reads TGTGCCACCAGCAGTTGGGGAAACACCATATATTTT. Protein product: CATSSWGNTIYF. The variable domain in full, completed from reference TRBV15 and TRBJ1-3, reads DAMVIQNPRYQVTQFGKPVTLSCSQTLNHNVMYWYQQKSSQAPKLLFHYYDKDFNNEADTPDNFQSRRPNTSFCFLDIRSPGLGDTAMYLCATSSWGNTIYFGEGSWLTVV.

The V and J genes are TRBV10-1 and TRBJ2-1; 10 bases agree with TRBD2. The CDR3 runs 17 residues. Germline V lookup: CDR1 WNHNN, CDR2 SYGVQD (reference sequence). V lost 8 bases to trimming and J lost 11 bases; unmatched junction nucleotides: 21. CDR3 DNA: TGCGCCAGCCCCCCAGCGGGAGGGCTCTACCCCACAATGAAGCAGTTCTTC. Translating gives CASPPAGGLYPTMKQFF.

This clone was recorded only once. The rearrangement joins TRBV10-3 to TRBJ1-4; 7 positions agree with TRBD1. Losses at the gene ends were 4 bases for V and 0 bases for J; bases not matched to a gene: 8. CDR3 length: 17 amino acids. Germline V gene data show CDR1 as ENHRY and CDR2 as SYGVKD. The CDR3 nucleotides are TGTGCCATCAGTGCTGCCGGGACAGCCGCAACTAATGAAAAACTGTTTTTT. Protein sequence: CAISAAGTAATNEKLFF.

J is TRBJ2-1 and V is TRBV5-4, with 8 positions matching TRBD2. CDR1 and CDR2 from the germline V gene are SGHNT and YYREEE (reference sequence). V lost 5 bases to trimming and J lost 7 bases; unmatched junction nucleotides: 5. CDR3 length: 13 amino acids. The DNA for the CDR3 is TGTGCCAGCAGAGCGGGGGAGTGGAATGAGCAGTTCTTC. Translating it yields CASRAGEWNEQFF. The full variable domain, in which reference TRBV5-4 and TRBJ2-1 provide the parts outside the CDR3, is ETGVTQSPTHLIKTRGQQVTLRCSSQSGHNTVSWYQQALGQGPQFIFQYYREEENGRGNFPPRFSGLQFPNYSSELNVNALELDDSALYLCASRAGEWNEQFFGPGTRLTVL.

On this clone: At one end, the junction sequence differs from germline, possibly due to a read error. This CDR3 is CASSLQGAPSYEQYF. As DNA, the CDR3 is TGTGCTAGCAGCTTACAGGGGGCCCCCTCCTACGAGCAGTACTTC. The chain employs TRBV7-7 and TRBJ2-7, with 9 bases matching TRBD1. Germline CDR1 is SSHAT and CDR2 is FNYEAQ (reference sequence). The CDR3 sequence is 15 residues long.

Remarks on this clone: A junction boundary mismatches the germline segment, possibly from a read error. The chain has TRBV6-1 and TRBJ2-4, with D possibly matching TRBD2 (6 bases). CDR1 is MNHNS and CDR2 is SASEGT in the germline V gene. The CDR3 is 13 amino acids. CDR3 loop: CTSSQSPRDSADF. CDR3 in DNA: TGTACCAGCAGTCAGAGTCCCCGGGACTCAGCGGACTTC.

The DNA for the CDR3 is TGTGCCAGCAGCCACAGGGATAGCTCCTACGAGCAGTACTTC. Translating it yields CASSHRDSSYEQYF. The V gene is TRBV7-6, the J gene TRBJ2-7; perhaps TRBD1 as D (6 bases). Germline V gene sequence: CDR1 SGHVS, CDR2 FNYEAQ. Trimming left V 5 bases short and J 0 bases short, with 11 bases between. CDR3 size: 14 residues.

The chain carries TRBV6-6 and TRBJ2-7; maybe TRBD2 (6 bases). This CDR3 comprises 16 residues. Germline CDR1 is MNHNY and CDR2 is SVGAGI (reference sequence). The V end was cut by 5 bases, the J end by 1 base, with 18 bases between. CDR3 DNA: TGTGCCAGCAGTCTCCCGTCTAGCGTACTATCCTACGAGCAGTACTTC. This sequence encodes CASSLPSSVLSYEQYF.

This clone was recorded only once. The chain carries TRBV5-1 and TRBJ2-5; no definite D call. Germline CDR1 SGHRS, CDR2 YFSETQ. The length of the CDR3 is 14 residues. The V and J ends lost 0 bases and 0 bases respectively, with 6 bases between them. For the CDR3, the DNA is TGCGCCAGCAGCTTGGGACTGTACCAAGAGACCCAGTACTTC. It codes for CASSLGLYQETQYF.

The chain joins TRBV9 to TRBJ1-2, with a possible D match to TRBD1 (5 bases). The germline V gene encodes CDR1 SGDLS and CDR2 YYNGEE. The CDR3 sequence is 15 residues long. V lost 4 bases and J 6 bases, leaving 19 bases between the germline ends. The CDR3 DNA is TGTGCCAGCAGCCACAACCTTGGGGAAGGGGATGGCTACACCTTC. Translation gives CASSHNLGEGDGYTF.

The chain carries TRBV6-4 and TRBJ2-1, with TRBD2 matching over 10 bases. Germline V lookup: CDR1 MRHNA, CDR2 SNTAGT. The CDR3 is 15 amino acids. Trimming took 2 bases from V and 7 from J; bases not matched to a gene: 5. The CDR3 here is CASSDSGGAHNEQFF. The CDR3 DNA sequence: TGTGCCAGCAGTGACAGCGGGGGGGCTCATAATGAGCAGTTCTTC.

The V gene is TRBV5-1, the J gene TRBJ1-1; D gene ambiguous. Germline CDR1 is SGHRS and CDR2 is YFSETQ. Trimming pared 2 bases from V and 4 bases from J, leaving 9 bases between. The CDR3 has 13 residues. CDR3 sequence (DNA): TGCGCCAGCAGCTTACTAAGGCGCACTGAAGCTTTCTTT. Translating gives CASSLLRRTEAFF.

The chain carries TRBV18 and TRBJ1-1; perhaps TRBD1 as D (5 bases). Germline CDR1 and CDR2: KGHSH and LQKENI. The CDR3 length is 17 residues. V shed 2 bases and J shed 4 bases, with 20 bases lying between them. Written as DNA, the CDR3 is TGTGCCAGCTCACCATGGGGAGGGGTTGGGTTGAGCACTGAAGCTTTCTTT. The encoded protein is CASSPWGGVGLSTEAFF.

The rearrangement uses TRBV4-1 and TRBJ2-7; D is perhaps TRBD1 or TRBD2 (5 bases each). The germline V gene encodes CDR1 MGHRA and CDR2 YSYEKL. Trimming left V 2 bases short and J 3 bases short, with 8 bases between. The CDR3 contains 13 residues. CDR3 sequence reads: CASSQWGNYEQYF. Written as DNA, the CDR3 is TGCGCCAGCAGCCAATGGGGGAACTACGAGCAGTACTTC.

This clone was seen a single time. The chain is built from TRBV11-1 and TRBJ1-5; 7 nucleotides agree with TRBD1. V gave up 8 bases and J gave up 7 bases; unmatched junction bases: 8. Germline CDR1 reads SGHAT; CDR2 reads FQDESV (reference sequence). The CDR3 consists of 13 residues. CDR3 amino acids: CASSRGVEQPQHF. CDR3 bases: TGTGCCAGCTCCAGGGGGGTGGAGCAGCCCCAGCATTTT.

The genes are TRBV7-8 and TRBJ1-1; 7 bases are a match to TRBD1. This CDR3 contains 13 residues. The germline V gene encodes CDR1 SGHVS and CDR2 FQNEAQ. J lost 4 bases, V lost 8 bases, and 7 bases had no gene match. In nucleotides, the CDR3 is TGTGCCAGCTCCCGACAGGGAGGCACTGAAGCTTTCTTT. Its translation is CASSRQGGTEAFF. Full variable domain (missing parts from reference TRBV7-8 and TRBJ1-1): GAGVSQSPRYKVAKRGQDVALRCDPISGHVSLFWYQQALGQGPEFLTYFQNEAQLDKSGLPSDRFFAERPEGSVSTLKIQRTQQEDSAVYLCASSRQGGTEAFFGQGTRLTVV.

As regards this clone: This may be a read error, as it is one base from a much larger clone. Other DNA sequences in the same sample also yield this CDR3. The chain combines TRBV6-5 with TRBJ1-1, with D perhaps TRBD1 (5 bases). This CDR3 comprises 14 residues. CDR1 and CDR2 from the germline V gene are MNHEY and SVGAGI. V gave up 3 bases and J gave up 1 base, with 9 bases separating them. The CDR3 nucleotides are TGTGCCAGCAGTTATTCGGGGGGGAACACTGAAGCTTTCTTT. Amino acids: CASSYSGGNTEAFF.

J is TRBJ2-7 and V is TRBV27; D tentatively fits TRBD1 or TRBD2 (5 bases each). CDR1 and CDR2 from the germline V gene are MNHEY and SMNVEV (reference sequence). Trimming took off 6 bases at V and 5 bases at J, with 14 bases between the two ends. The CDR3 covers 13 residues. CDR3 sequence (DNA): TGTGCCAGCAGACCAATTGGGACCGACGAGCAGTACTTC. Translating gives CASRPIGTDEQYF.

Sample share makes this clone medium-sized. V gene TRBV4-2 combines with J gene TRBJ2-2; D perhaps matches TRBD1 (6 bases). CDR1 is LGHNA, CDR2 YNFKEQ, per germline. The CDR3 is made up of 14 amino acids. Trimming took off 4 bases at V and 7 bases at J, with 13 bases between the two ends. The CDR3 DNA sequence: TGTGCCAGCAGCCCAACTAGGGGGTACGGGGAGCTGTTTTTT. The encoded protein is CASSPTRGYGELFF.

CDR3 in amino acids: CASSQEWTGANQPQHF. CDR3 in DNA: TGCGCCAGCAGCCAAGAGTGGACAGGGGCTAATCAGCCCCAGCATTTT. The rearrangement uses TRBV4-3 and TRBJ1-5; 9 bases are a match to TRBD1. Unmatched junction bases numbered 4, after V lost 0 bases and J lost 4 bases. Germline V gene lookup returns CDR1 LGHNA and CDR2 YSLEER. The CDR3 sequence is 16 residues long.

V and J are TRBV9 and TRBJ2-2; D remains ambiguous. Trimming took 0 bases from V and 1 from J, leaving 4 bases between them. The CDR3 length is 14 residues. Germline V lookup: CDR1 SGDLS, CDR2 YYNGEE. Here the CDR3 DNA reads TGTGCCAGCAGCGTAGTGGAGAACACCGGGGAGCTGTTTTTT. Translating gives CASSVVENTGELFF.

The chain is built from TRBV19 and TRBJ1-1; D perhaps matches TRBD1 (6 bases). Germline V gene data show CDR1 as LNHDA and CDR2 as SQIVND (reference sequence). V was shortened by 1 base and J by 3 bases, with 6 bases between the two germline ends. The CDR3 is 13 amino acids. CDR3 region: CASSIGGHTEAFF. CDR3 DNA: TGTGCCAGTAGTATAGGGGGGCACACTGAAGCTTTCTTT.

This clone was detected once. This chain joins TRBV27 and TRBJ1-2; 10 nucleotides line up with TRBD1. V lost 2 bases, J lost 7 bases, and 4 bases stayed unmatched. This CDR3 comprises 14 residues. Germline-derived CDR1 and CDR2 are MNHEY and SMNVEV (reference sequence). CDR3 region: CASSLRRTGGGYTF. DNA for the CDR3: TGTGCCAGCAGTTTAAGGAGGACAGGGGGTGGCTACACCTTC.